What follows are 10 T cell receptor beta chains derived from one specimen sequenced in a study of T cells expressing NK-cell markers. Following a re-call of the 5' RACE reads, TCRdb has one entry per CDR3 protein and lacks DNA. Recorded here are about 190,000 distinct CDR3 sequences; the top ten clones represent around 20%. Input material: blood T cells: a sorted CD56 or NKG2C T cell subset, CD4+ or CD8+ T cells, or bulk PBMC T cells (not recorded which). Receptor source: a man aged 18 to 69 in good health.

This chain connects TRBV5-6 to TRBJ2-7. Germline values: CDR1 SGHDT, CDR2 YYEEEE. The CDR3 has 14 amino acids. The CDR3 region is CASSGVLVAYEQYF.

The chain carries TRBV3-1 and TRBJ2-3; TCRdb picks TRBD2, but there is no DNA to check that call. CDR3 length: 17 amino acids. The V gene's germline CDR1 is LGHDT and CDR2 YNNKEL (reference sequence). The CDR3 is CASSLRPGTKIRDTQYF.

V and J are TRBV7-9 and TRBJ2-1. This CDR3 contains 13 residues. CDR1 is SEHNR, CDR2 FQNEAQ, per germline (reference sequence). This CDR3 is CASSRDSNNEQFF.

V usage is TRBV6-4 and J usage is TRBJ2-7; TCRdb outputs TRBD1, but without DNA this stays unchecked. CDR1 is MRHNA and CDR2 is SNTAGT in the germline V gene. The CDR3 spans 14 residues. CDR3 residues: CASITGGFSDGQYF.

J is TRBJ2-3 and V is TRBV7-6; there is no DNA to check the TCRdb D call of TRBD1. The germline CDR1 and CDR2 sequences are SGHVS and FNYEAQ. The CDR3 loop spans 19 amino acids. This CDR3 reads CASSIVPWIGQGASDTQYF.

The chain links TRBV3-1 to TRBJ2-5; TCRdb's D call, TRBD2, is unchecked because there is no DNA. Germline V lookup: CDR1 LGHDT, CDR2 YNNKEL (reference sequence). The CDR3 loop spans 16 amino acids. The CDR3 region is CASSHPERGNQETQYF.

The chain has TRBV6-1 and TRBJ2-5. The V gene's germline CDR1 is MNHNS and CDR2 SASEGT. This CDR3 has 11 residues. CDR3 residues: CASSVTSNRYF.

The rearrangement links TRBV5-1 to TRBJ2-5; the TRBD2 assignment by TCRdb is unverifiable without DNA. Germline CDR1 is SGHRS and CDR2 is YFSETQ. The CDR3 is made up of 15 amino acids. The CDR3 sequence is CASSFADSFQETQYF.

This sequence joins TRBV7-9 and TRBJ2-7; TCRdb outputs TRBD1, but without DNA this stays unchecked. The CDR3 has 16 residues. In germline, CDR1 is SEHNR, CDR2 FQNEAQ (reference sequence). The CDR3 sequence: CASSLGGTGGRYEQYF.

This chain connects TRBV5-6 to TRBJ2-2; lacking DNA, the TRBD1 call made by TCRdb goes unchecked. The CDR3 sequence is 13 residues long. Per the germline V gene, CDR1 is SGHDT and CDR2 is YYEEEE. This CDR3 reads CASSLARGRELFF.